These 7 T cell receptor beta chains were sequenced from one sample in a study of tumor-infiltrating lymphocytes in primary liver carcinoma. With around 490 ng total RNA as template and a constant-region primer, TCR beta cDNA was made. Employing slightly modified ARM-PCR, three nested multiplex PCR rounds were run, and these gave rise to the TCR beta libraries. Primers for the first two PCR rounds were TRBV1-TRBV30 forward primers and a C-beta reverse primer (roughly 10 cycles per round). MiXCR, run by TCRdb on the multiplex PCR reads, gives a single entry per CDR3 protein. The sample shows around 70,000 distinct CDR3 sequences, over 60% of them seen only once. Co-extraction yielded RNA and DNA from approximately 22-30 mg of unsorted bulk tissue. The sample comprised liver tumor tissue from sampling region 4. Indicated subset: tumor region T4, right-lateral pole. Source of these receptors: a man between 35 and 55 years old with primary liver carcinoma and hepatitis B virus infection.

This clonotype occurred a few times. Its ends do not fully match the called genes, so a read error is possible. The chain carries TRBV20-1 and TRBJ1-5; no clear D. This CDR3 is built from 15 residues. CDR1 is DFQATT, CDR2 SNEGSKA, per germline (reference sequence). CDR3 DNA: TGCAGTGCTATCCGGGCCTCTAATAGCAATCAGCCCCTGCATTTT. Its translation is CSAIRASNSNQPLHF.

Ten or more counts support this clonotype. The CDR3 bases are TGTGCCAGCAGTTACGGGCCCACCGAAGCTTTCTTT. It specifies CASSYGPTEAFF. The chain has TRBV6-6 and TRBJ1-1; no definite D call. Germline V gives CDR1 MNHNY, CDR2 SVGAGI (reference sequence). The CDR3 consists of 12 residues. With 2 bases removed from V and 8 bases from J, the gap between germline ends came to 9 bases.

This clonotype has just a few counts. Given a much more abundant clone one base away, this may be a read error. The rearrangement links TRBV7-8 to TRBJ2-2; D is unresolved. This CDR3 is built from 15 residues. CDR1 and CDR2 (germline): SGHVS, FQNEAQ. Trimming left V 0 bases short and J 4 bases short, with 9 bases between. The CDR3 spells CASSLAARATGELFF. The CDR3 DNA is TGTGCCAGCAGCTTAGCGGCAAGGGCCACCGGGGAGCTGTTTTTT.

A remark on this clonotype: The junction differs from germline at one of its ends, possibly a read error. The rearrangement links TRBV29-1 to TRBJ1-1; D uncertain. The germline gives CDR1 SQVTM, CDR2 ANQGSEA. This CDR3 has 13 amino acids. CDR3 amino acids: CSIVHSSNTEASF. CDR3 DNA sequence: TGCAGCATTGTGCACAGTTCGAACACTGAAGCTTCCTTT.

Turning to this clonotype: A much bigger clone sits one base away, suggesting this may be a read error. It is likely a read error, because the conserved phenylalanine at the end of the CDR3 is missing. The CDR3 DNA reads as TGTGCCATCAGTGAGTCCGACGGGAGGGCGGGCGAGCAGTACATC. Amino acid sequence: CAISESDGRAGEQYI. The chain combines TRBV10-3 with TRBJ2-7; TRBD2 agrees at 8 bases. This CDR3 contains 15 residues. The J segment lost 6 bases and the V segment lost 0 bases, leaving 7 bases of the junction unmatched. Germline CDR1 and CDR2: ENHRY and SYGVKD.

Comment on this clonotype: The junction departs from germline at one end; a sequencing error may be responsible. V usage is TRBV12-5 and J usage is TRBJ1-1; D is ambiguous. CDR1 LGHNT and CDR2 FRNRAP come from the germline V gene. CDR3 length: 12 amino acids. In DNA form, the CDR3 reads TGTGCTAGTGGTTTGGGGCAGAGCGAAGCTCTCTTT. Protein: CASGLGQSEALF.

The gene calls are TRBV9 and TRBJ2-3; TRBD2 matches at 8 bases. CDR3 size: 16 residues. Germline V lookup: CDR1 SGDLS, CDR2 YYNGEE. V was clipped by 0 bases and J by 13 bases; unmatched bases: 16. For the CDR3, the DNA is TGTGCCAGCAGCGTAGCGTCGGGAGGGCAGGGAGATACAAAGTATTTT. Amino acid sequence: CASSVASGGQGDTKYF.